These 16 T cell receptor beta chains were sequenced from one sample in a study of T-cell memory formation after mild COVID-19. TCRdb processed the 5' RACE reads anew with MiXCR; each CDR3 protein has one entry. Of fewer than 350,000 distinct CDR3 sequences listed, 14% are singletons. The sequenced sample consisted of PBMCs or a T cell subset sorted from them (not recorded which). These receptors were taken from a man aged 18 to 35 who had mild COVID-19 (a few samples of this study predate the infection). Cell type and time point are not known.

The sample holds many counts of this clonotype. The genes are TRBV4-1 and TRBJ2-3, with D unresolved. Germline V gene lookup returns CDR1 MGHRA and CDR2 YSYEKL. This CDR3 contains 15 residues. The V and J ends lost 2 bases and 6 bases respectively, with 15 bases between them. The CDR3 region has the DNA TGCGCCAGCAGCCAATCTCAAGAACCCTGGGATACGCAGTATTTT. Translating gives CASSQSQEPWDTQYF.

This clonotype was counted a few times. This chain joins TRBV10-3 and TRBJ2-3; D might be TRBD1 (6 bases). The CDR3 is 13 amino acids. Germline V gene sequence: CDR1 ENHRY, CDR2 SYGVKD. Trimming stripped 7 bases from V and 5 bases from J, with 13 bases between. CDR3 DNA sequence: TGTGCCATCAATCCTACCAGGGGAGATACGCAGTATTTT. It translates to CAINPTRGDTQYF.

This clonotype has a handful of counts. The genes are TRBV7-9 and TRBJ1-3; D gene unclear. Looked up from germline, CDR1 is SEHNR and CDR2 is FQNEAQ (reference sequence). V lost 1 base to trimming and J lost 7 bases, with 2 bases between them. The CDR3 length is 11 residues. The CDR3 protein is CASSLDNTIYF. CDR3 sequence (DNA): TGTGCCAGCAGCTTAGATAACACCATATATTTT.

This clonotype turned up a few times. This rearrangement joins TRBV5-1 to TRBJ2-1, with D uncertain. Germline values: CDR1 SGHRS, CDR2 YFSETQ. Trimming shortened V by 0 bases and J by 7 bases, and 11 bases separated the two germline ends. CDR3 length: 14 amino acids. For the CDR3, the DNA is TGCGCCAGCAGCTTGGAACCGGACGGGAATGAGCAGTTCTTC. Translated, it gives CASSLEPDGNEQFF.

V and J are TRBV5-5 and TRBJ2-1; D possibly uses TRBD1 or TRBD2 (5 bases each). With 0 bases removed from V and 8 bases from J, the gap between germline ends came to 15 bases. The CDR3 covers 15 residues. Looked up from germline, CDR1 is SGHKS and CDR2 is YYEKEE (reference sequence). The CDR3 loop reads CASSLVQRGGYEQFF. For the CDR3, the DNA is TGTGCCAGCAGCTTGGTCCAGAGGGGTGGTTATGAGCAGTTCTTC.

This chain links TRBV2 with TRBJ1-1; weak D call: TRBD1 (6 bases). This CDR3 contains 10 residues. The germline gives CDR1 SNHLY, CDR2 FYNNEI. As DNA, the CDR3 is TGTGCGCAGGGGCCTGGCGAAGCTTTCTTT. Translating gives CAQGPGEAFF.

The chain carries TRBV12-3 or TRBV12-4 and TRBJ1-6; perhaps TRBD1 as D (5 bases). The CDR3 is made up of 15 amino acids. Trimming cost V 1 base and J 6 bases, with 10 bases left between them. CDR3 in DNA: TGTGCCAGCAGTTTAGTGTTGGGGGGTAATTCACCCCTCCACTTT. This codes for CASSLVLGGNSPLHF.

The CDR3 reads CSGSTGGNQPQHF. The CDR3 DNA is TGCAGCGGGTCGACAGGGGGCAATCAGCCCCAGCATTTT. The chain carries TRBV29-1 and TRBJ1-5; 8 bases line up with TRBD1. This CDR3 region has 13 residues. Losses at the gene ends were 7 bases for V and 2 bases for J; bases not matched to a gene: 4. Germline CDR1 and CDR2: SQVTM and ANQGSEA. Drawing the rest from reference TRBV29-1 and TRBJ1-5, the complete variable domain is SAVISQKPSRDICQRGTSLTIQCQVDSQVTMMFWYRQQPGQSLTLIATANQGSEATYESGFVIDKFPISRPNLTFSTLTVSNMSPEDSSIYLCSGSTGGNQPQHFGDGTRLSIL.

In this sample, this clonotype turned up many times. V gene TRBV5-1 combines with J gene TRBJ2-5, with unresolved D. Germline loops: CDR1 SGHRS, CDR2 YFSETQ. Trimming left V 0 bases short and J 2 bases short, with 17 bases between. This CDR3 comprises 17 residues. CDR3: CASSLVRAGTIQETQYF. For the CDR3, the DNA is TGCGCCAGCAGCTTGGTTCGGGCAGGAACGATACAAGAGACCCAGTACTTC.

This clonotype was found a few times. This rearrangement joins TRBV29-1 to TRBJ2-5; 7 bases align to TRBD2. With 5 bases clipped from V and 5 bases from J, the junction kept 8 bases outside the gene matches. The CDR3 is made up of 13 amino acids. The germline V gene has CDR1 SQVTM and CDR2 ANQGSEA. DNA of the CDR3: TGCAGCGTTTTGACGTGGGGAGGGGAGACCCAGTACTTC. This codes for CSVLTWGGETQYF.

This chain joins TRBV5-1 and TRBJ2-5, with 9 bases identical to TRBD1. V shed 3 bases and J 3 bases; nucleotides not matched to a gene: 3. The CDR3 is made up of 14 amino acids. CDR1 and CDR2 from the germline V gene are SGHRS and YFSETQ. CDR3 coding DNA: TGCGCCAGCAGCTCACAGGGGGCGGAAGAGACCCAGTACTTC. Translated: CASSSQGAEETQYF.

This clonotype was seen more than once but under ten times. The J gene is TRBJ2-2, the V gene TRBV12-3 or TRBV12-4; D ambiguous. Trimming removed 7 bases at V and 4 bases at J, with 10 bases between. CDR3 size: 13 residues. CDR3 bases: TGTGCCAGCACCGTACAAGTCACCGGGGAGCTGTTTTTT. Translated, it gives CASTVQVTGELFF.

The J gene is TRBJ1-2, the V gene TRBV7-2; 10 nucleotides match TRBD1. V dropped 4 bases and J dropped 5; count of bases not matched to a gene: 4. In germline, CDR1 is SGHTA, CDR2 FQGNSA. This CDR3 spans 14 amino acids. The CDR3 region has the DNA TGTGCCAGCAGCTCCCCGGGACAGGGGTATGGCTACACCTTC. Translation gives CASSSPGQGYGYTF.

CDR3 residues: CSARGWEGMNTEAFF. CDR3 DNA sequence: TGCAGTGCAAGGGGGTGGGAGGGGATGAACACTGAAGCTTTCTTT. This chain connects TRBV20-1 to TRBJ1-1; TRBD1 might be the D (6 bases). The V end was cut by 6 bases, the J end by 0 bases, with 17 bases between. The germline V gene encodes CDR1 DFQATT and CDR2 SNEGSKA (reference sequence). The CDR3 loop spans 15 amino acids.

This clonotype was observed a handful of times. This chain links TRBV7-3 with TRBJ2-2; no firm D call. The germline V and J ends were trimmed by 2 bases and 7 bases, with 11 bases remaining between them. Germline lookup yields CDR1 SGHTA and CDR2 FQGTGA. The CDR3 is 14 amino acids. The CDR3 coding sequence is TGTGCCAGCAGCTTAGTATCTAGTCGCGGGGAGCTGTTTTTT. It encodes CASSLVSSRGELFF.

This clonotype was picked up a small number of times. The junction departs from the called germline gene at one end, perhaps through a read error. The rearrangement uses TRBV7-9 and TRBJ2-1, with a weak D call TRBD1 (6 bases). The germline V gene has CDR1 SEHNR and CDR2 FQNEAQ (reference sequence). This CDR3 region has 13 residues. The CDR3 coding sequence is TGTGCCAGCAGCCCGGACAGTAACAATGAGCATTTCTTC. Translation: CASSPDSNNEHFF.